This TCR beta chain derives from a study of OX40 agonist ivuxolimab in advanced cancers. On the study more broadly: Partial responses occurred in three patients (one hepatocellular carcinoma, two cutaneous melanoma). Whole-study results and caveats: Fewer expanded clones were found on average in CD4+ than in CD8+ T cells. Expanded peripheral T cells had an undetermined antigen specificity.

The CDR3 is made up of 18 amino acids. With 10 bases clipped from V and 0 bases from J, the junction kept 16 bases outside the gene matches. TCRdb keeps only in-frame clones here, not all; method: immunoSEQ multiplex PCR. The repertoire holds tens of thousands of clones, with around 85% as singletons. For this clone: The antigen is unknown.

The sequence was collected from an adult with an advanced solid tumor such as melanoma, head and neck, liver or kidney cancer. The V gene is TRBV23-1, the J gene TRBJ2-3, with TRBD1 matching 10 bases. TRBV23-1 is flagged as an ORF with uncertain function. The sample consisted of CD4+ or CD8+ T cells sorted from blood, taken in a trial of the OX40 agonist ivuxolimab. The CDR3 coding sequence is TGCGCCACCGCGGAGGGACAGGGGCGGATGACTAGCACAGATACGCAGTATTTT. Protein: CATAEGQGRMTSTDTQYF.